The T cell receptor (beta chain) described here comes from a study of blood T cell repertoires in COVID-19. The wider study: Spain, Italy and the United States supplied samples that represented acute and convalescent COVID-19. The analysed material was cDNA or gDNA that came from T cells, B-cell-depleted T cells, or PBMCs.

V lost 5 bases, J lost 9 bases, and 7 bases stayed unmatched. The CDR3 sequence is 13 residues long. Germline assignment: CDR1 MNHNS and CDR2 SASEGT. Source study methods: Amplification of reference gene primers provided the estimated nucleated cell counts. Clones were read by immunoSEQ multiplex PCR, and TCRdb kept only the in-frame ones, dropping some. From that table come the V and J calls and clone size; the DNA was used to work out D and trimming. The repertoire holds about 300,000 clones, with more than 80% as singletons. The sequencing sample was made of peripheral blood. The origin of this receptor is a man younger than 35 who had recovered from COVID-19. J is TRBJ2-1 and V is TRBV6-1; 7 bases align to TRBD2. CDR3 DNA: TGTGCCAGCAGTAGGGGATGGGGGGGTGAGCAGTTCTTC. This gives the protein CASSRGWGGEQFF.